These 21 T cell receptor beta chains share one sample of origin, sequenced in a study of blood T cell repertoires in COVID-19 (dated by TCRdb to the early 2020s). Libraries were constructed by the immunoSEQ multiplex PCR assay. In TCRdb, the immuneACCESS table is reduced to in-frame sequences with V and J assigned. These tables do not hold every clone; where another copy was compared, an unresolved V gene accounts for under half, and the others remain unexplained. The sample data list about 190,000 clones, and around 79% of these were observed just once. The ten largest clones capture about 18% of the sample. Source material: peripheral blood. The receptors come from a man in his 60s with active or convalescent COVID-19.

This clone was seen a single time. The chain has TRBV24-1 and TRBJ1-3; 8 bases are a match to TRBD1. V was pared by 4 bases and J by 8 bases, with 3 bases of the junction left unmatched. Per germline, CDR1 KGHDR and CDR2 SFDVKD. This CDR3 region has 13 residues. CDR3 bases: TGTGCCACCAGTGAACCACAGGGGGACACCATATATTTT. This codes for CATSEPQGDTIYF.

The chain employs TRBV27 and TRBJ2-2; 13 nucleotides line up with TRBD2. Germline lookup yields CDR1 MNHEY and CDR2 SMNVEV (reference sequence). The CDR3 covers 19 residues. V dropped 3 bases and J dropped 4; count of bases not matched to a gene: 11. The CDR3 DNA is TGTGCCAGCAGTTTTCTCGGACTAGCGGGAGCGGACCTCACCGGGGAGCTGTTTTTT. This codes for CASSFLGLAGADLTGELFF.

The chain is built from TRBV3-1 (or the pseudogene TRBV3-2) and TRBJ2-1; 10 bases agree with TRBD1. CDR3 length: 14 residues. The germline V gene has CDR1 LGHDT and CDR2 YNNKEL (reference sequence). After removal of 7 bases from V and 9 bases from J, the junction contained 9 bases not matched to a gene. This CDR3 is CASTSTGDRGEQFF. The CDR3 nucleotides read TGTGCCAGCACCTCAACTGGGGACAGGGGTGAGCAGTTCTTC.

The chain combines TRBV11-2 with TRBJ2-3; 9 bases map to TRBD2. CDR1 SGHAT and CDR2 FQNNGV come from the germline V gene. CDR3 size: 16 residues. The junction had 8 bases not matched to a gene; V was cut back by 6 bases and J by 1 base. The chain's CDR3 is CASSYSGSGGTDTQYF. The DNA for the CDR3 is TGTGCCAGCAGTTATAGCGGGAGCGGGGGCACAGATACGCAGTATTTT.

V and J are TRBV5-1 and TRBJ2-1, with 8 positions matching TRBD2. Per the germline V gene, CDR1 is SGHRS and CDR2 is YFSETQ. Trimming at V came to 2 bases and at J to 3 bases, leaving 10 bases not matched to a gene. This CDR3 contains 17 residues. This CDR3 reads CASSLQLSGRFYNEQFF. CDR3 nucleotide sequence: TGCGCCAGCAGCTTACAACTGAGCGGGAGATTCTACAATGAGCAGTTCTTC. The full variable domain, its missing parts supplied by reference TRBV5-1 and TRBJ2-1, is KAGVTQTPRYLIKTRGQQVTLSCSPISGHRSVSWYQQTPGQGLQFLFEYFSETQRNKGNFPGRFSGRQFSNSRSEMNVSTLELGDSALYLCASSLQLSGRFYNEQFFGPGTRLTVL.

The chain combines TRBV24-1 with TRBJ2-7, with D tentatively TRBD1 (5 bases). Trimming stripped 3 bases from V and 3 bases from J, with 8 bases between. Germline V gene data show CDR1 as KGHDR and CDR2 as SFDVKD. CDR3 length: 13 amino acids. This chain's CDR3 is CATSDKQDYEQYF. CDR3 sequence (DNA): TGTGCCACCAGTGATAAACAGGACTACGAGCAGTACTTC.

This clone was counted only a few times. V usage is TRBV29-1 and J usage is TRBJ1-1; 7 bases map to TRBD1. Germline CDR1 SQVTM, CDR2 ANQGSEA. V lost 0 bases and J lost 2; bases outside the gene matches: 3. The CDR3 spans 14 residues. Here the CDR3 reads CSVEDRDRNTEAFF. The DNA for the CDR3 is TGCAGCGTTGAAGATAGGGACAGAAACACTGAAGCTTTCTTT.

CDR3 sequence reads: CASSQVSSVSYEQYF. The CDR3 nucleotides read TGCGCCAGCAGCCAAGTCTCTAGCGTGTCCTACGAGCAGTACTTC. The V and J genes are TRBV4-1 and TRBJ2-7; D possibly corresponds to TRBD2 (6 bases). The CDR3 runs 15 residues. The V and J ends lost 1 base and 1 base respectively, with 11 bases between them. CDR1 MGHRA and CDR2 YSYEKL come from the germline V gene.

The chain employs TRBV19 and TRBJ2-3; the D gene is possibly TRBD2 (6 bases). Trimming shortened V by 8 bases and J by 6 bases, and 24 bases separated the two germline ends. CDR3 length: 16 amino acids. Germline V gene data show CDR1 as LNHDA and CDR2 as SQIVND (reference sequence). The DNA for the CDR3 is TGTGCCAGTCGATCCCCACCGGGGGTGTTATTTGATACGCAGTATTTT. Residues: CASRSPPGVLFDTQYF.

The CDR3 is CASSEQQGMETQYF. Written as DNA, the CDR3 is TGTGCCAGCAGTGAACAACAGGGTATGGAGACCCAGTACTTC. J is TRBJ2-5 and V is TRBV2; possible D gene TRBD1, 6 bases. In germline, CDR1 is SNHLY, CDR2 FYNNEI. Trimming pared 2 bases from V and 5 bases from J, leaving 12 bases between. The CDR3 loop spans 14 amino acids.

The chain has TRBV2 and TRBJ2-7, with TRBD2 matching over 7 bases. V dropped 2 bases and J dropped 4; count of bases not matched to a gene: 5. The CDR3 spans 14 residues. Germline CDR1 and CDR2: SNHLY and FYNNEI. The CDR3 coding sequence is TGTGCCAGCAGTGAATCTCGGGGAGGGTACGAGCAGTACTTC. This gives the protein CASSESRGGYEQYF. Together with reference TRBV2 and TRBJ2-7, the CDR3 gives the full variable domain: EPEVTQTPSHQVTQMGQEVILRCVPISNHLYFYWYRQILGQKVEFLVSFYNNEISEKSEIFDDQFSVERPDGSNFTLKIRSTKLEDSAMYFCASSESRGGYEQYFGPGTRLTVT.

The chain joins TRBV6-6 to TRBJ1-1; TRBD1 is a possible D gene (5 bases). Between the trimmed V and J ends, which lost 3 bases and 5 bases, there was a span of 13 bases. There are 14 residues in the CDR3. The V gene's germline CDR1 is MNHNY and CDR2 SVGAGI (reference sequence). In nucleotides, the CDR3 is TGTGCCAGCAGTTATTCGGGGGGAGAGACTGAAGCTTTCTTT. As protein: CASSYSGGETEAFF.

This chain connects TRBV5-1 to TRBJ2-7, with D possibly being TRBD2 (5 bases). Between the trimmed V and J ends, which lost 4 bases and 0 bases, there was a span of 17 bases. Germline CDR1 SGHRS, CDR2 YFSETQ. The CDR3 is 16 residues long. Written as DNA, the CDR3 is TGCGCCAGCAGCCCCTCTTTGACGGGATACTCCTACGAGCAGTACTTC. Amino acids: CASSPSLTGYSYEQYF.

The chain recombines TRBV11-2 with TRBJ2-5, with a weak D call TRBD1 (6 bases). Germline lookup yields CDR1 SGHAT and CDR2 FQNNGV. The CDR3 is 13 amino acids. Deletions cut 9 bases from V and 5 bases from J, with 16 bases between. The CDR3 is CASSQGITETQYF. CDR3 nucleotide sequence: TGTGCCAGTTCTCAGGGGATCACGGAGACCCAGTACTTC.

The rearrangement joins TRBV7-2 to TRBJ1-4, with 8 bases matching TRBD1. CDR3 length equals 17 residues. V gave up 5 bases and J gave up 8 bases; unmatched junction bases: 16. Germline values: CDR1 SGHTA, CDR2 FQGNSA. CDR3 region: CASSITSGGVGGEKLFF. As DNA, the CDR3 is TGTGCCAGCAGCATAACTTCAGGGGGCGTAGGAGGGGAAAAACTGTTTTTT.

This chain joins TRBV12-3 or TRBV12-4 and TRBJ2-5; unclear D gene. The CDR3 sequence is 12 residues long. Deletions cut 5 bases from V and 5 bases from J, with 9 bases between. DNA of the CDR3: TGTGCCAGCAGTAGTCTCGGTGAGACCCAGTACTTC. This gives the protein CASSSLGETQYF.

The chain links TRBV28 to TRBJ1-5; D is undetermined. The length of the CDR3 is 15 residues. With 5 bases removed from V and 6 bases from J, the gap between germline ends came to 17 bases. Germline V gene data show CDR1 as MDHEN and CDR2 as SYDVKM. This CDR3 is CASSGGGFMVQPQHF. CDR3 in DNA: TGTGCCAGCAGTGGCGGTGGGTTCATGGTTCAGCCCCAGCATTTT.

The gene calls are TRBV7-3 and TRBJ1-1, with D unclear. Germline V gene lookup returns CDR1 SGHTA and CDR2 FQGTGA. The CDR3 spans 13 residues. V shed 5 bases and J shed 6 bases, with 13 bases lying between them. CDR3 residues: CASSPSIGAEAFF. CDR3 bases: TGTGCCAGCAGCCCCTCGATCGGGGCTGAAGCTTTCTTT. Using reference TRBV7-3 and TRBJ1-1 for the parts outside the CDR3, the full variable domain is GAGVSQTPSNKVTEKGKYVELRCDPISGHTALYWYRQSLGQGPEFLIYFQGTGAADDSGLPNDRFFAVRPEGSVSTLKIQRTERGDSAVYLCASSPSIGAEAFFGQGTRLTVV.

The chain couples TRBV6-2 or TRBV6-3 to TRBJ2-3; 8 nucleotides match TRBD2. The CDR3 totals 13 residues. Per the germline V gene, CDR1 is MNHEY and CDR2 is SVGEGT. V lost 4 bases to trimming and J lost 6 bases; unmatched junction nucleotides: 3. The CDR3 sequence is CASSSAGADTQYF. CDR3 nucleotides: TGTGCCAGCAGTTCAGCGGGGGCGGATACGCAGTATTTT.

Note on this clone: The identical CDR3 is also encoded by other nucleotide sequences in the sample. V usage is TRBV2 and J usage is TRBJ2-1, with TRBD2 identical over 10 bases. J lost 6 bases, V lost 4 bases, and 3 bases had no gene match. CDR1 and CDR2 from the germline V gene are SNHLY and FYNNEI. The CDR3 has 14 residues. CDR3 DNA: TGTGCCAGCAGTGTGGCTAGCGGGAGCAATGAGCAGTTCTTC. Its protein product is CASSVASGSNEQFF.

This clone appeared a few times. CDR3 residues: CASSRQGHPLHF. The CDR3 DNA sequence: TGTGCCAGCAGTCGACAGGGCCATCCCCTCCACTTT. The genes are TRBV12-3 or TRBV12-4 and TRBJ1-6, with 7 positions matching TRBD1. The CDR3 runs 12 residues. V gave up 5 bases and J gave up 13 bases; unmatched junction bases: 5.